A single sample gave rise to the 7 T cell receptor beta chains below, sequenced in a study of CD4 T cells in relation to SARS-CoV-2 and coronaviruses (dated by TCRdb to 2020 to 2022). The method was the immunoSEQ multiplex PCR assay. TCRdb holds this immuneACCESS table with in-frame rearrangements only. Some clones are missing; in checked studies, unresolved V genes explain under half, and the rest has no known cause. The sample table records roughly 41,000 clones; approximately 82% of these occur just once. The ten largest make up 3.5% to 5% of the sample. Antigens of these TCRs are unknown. The sample taken for sequencing was naive CD4+ T cells from PBMCs, cultured in vitro. Explained via the paper, the cell subset or site label denotes: naive CD4+ T cells isolated by negative enrichment. Receptors originate from an adult with COVID-19.

The chain combines TRBV5-1 with TRBJ1-2; D ambiguous. Deletions cut 4 bases from V and 0 bases from J, with 10 bases between. Germline-derived CDR1 and CDR2 are SGHRS and YFSETQ. This CDR3 has 14 residues. The CDR3 nucleotides are TGCGCCAGCAGCCTTACCAATTCTAACTATGGCTACACCTTC. This encodes CASSLTNSNYGYTF.

The gene calls are TRBV4-3 and TRBJ2-2; 9 nucleotides match TRBD1. The V gene end was trimmed by 4 bases and the J gene end by 6 bases; junction bases not matched to a gene: 3. CDR3 length: 14 amino acids. Germline V CDR1 and CDR2: LGHNA, YSLEER. CDR3 sequence (DNA): TGCGCCAGCAGCCGGGACAGGGCTGCCGGGGAGCTGTTTTTT. The encoded protein is CASSRDRAAGELFF.

V and J are TRBV25-1 and TRBJ2-3; D gene unclear. The CDR3 runs to 12 residues. Trimming removed 5 bases from V and 1 base from J, with 4 bases in between. Looked up from germline, CDR1 is MGHDK and CDR2 is SYGVNS. For the CDR3, the DNA is TGTGCCAGCAGTCATCGCACAGATACGCAGTATTTT. It specifies CASSHRTDTQYF. The full variable domain, rest sourced from reference TRBV25-1 and TRBJ2-3, is EADIYQTPRYLVIGTGKKITLECSQTMGHDKMYWYQQDPGMELHLIHYSYGVNSTEKGDLSSESTVSRIRTEHFPLTLESARPSHTSQYLCASSHRTDTQYFGPGTRLTVL.

This clone has only a few counts. The chain combines TRBV6-5 with TRBJ1-5; TRBD1 matches 10 bases. After removal of 4 bases from V and 2 bases from J, the junction contained 5 bases not matched to a gene. Germline V gives CDR1 MNHEY, CDR2 SVGAGI. The CDR3 has 16 amino acids. CDR3 residues: CASSLGTGEGNQPQHF. The CDR3 coding sequence is TGTGCCAGCAGTTTGGGGACAGGGGAAGGCAATCAGCCCCAGCATTTT.

The rearrangement links TRBV30 to TRBJ1-6, with D tentatively TRBD1 (6 bases). CDR3 length: 16 residues. From germline, CDR1 is GTSNPN and CDR2 SVGIG (reference sequence). The V gene lost 4 bases and the J gene lost 8 bases, with 21 bases spanning the gap. The CDR3 is CAWTPPGSRGYSPLHF. The CDR3, as DNA: TGTGCCTGGACCCCCCCGGGGAGTAGGGGGTATTCACCCCTCCACTTT.

The chain joins TRBV19 to TRBJ2-7; 7 bases fit TRBD2. The CDR3 totals 13 residues. V lost 6 bases and J lost 1; bases outside the gene matches: 3. The germline V gene encodes CDR1 LNHDA and CDR2 SQIVND (reference sequence). The chain's CDR3 is CASRAGSSYEQYF. The CDR3 region has the DNA TGTGCCAGTAGAGCGGGAAGTTCCTACGAGCAGTACTTC. Full variable domain (remainder filled in from reference TRBV19 and TRBJ2-7): DGGITQSPKYLFRKEGQNVTLSCEQNLNHDAMYWYRQDPGQGLRLIYYSQIVNDFQKGDIAEGYSVSREKKESFPLTVTSAQKNPTAFYLCASRAGSSYEQYFGPGTRLTVT.

This rearrangement joins TRBV5-6 to TRBJ2-7; D is perhaps TRBD2 (6 bases). The CDR3 is made up of 15 amino acids. Per the germline V gene, CDR1 is SGHDT and CDR2 is YYEEEE. The V end lost 1 base, the J end lost 0 bases, and 11 bases lay between the germline ends. The CDR3 sequence: CASSLNTGSSYEQYF. The CDR3 bases are TGTGCCAGCAGCTTGAACACCGGGAGCTCCTACGAGCAGTACTTC.